Listed below are T cell receptor beta chains from one sample, sequenced in a study of blood T cell repertoires in COVID-19. Some clones are missing from TCRdb's copy, which holds only in-frame ones; the method was immunoSEQ multiplex PCR. The sample includes under 30,000 clones, just under 95% of them seen just once. Sequencing input: peripheral blood. All receptors derive from a human donor with active COVID-19. The donor label of this sample is uncertain. Each CDR3 is given with its conserved first and last residue. The D gene is left open where the match is weak. Size is stated for part of the rows, as once, few or many counts, or as a class when the clone is expanded.

clone size | J gene | V gene | CDR3 length | D gene | CDR3 protein | CDR3 DNA
NA | TRBJ2-6 | TRBV18 | 15 | NA | CASSPIGGGANVLTF | TGTGCCAGCTCACCGATAGGCGGTGGGGCCAACGTCCTGACTTTC
once | TRBJ2-1 | TRBV28 | 16 | TRBD2 | CASSLGTSGYHNEQFF | TGTGCCAGCAGTTTAGGGACTAGCGGTTACCACAATGAGCAGTTCTTC
NA | TRBJ1-1 | TRBV7-6 | 14 | TRBD1 | CASSSGQGPTEAFF | TGTGCCAGCAGCTCGGGACAGGGCCCCACTGAAGCTTTCTTT
NA | TRBJ2-5 | TRBV6-2/TRBV6-3 | 14 | NA | CASSTPTGRETQYF | TGTGCCAGCAGTACCCCGACAGGCCGAGAGACCCAGTACTTC
NA | TRBJ2-2 | TRBV18 | 12 | NA | CASSPYRGELFF | TGTGCCAGCTCACCATACCGGGGGGAGCTGTTTTTT
NA | TRBJ2-2 | TRBV12-3/TRBV12-4 | 13 | NA | CASSLAQTGELFF | TGTGCCAGCAGTTTAGCCCAAACCGGGGAGCTGTTTTTT
NA | TRBJ1-6 | TRBV3-1/TRBV3-2 | 13 | NA | CASSQRTPPPLHF | TGTGCCAGCAGCCAACGGACACCCCCACCCCTCCACTTT
NA | TRBJ2-1 | TRBV4-3 | 16 | NA | CASSRSRGSSYNEQFF | TGCGCCAGCAGCCGGAGCCGGGGTAGCTCCTACAATGAGCAGTTCTTC
once | TRBJ2-7 | TRBV19 | 15 | TRBD1 | CASSITGVGSYEQYF | TGTGCCAGTAGTATCACAGGGGTGGGTTCCTACGAGCAGTACTTC
NA | TRBJ2-2 | TRBV6-1 | 18 | NA | CASSEGFGRAPNTGELFF | TGTGCCAGCAGTGAAGGTTTCGGCAGGGCTCCCAACACCGGGGAGCTGTTTTTT
NA | TRBJ2-3 | TRBV11-2 | 17 | NA | CASSLVGHRLFTDTQYF | TGTGCCAGCAGCTTAGTTGGTCACAGGCTTTTCACAGATACGCAGTATTTT
NA | TRBJ1-5 | TRBV19 | 14 | TRBD1 | CASSMGQVGQPQHF | TGTGCCAGTAGTATGGGACAGGTAGGACAGCCCCAGCATTTT
NA | TRBJ2-5 | TRBV7-2 | 18 | TRBD2 | CASSVGLAGGPVGETQYF | TGTGCCAGCAGCGTGGGACTAGCGGGGGGGCCAGTAGGGGAGACCCAGTACTTC
NA | TRBJ1-2 | TRBV12-3/TRBV12-4 | 11 | NA | CASSLVGGYTF | TGTGCCAGCAGTTTGGTGGGCGGCTACACCTTC
NA | TRBJ1-2 | TRBV7-9 | 15 | TRBD1 | CASSLFPNRGDGYTF | TGTGCCAGCAGCTTATTTCCCAACAGGGGGGATGGCTACACCTTC
once | TRBJ1-2 | TRBV4-1 | 13 | TRBD1 | CASSQADRAGYTF | TGCGCCAGCAGCCAAGCTGACAGGGCTGGCTACACCTTC
NA | TRBJ2-4 | TRBV19 | 13 | TRBD1 | CASADRGEDIQYF | TGTGCCAGTGCAGACAGGGGAGAGGACATTCAGTACTTC
NA | TRBJ2-5 | TRBV6-2/TRBV6-3 | 14 | TRBD1 | CASSPPGQQETQYF | TGTGCCAGCAGCCCTCCGGGACAGCAAGAGACCCAGTACTTC
NA | TRBJ1-5 | TRBV6-1 | 14 | NA | CASSERGGGQPQHF | TGTGCCAGCAGTGAGAGGGGGGGCGGACAGCCCCAGCATTTT
NA | TRBJ1-6 | TRBV7-9 | 16 | TRBD1 | CASSLGTGGNGSPLHF | TGTGCCAGCAGCCTCGGGACAGGGGGCAATGGTTCACCCCTCCACTTT
NA | TRBJ1-2 | TRBV10-2 | 15 | NA | CASSEWVAGAYGYTF | TGCGCCAGCAGTGAGTGGGTAGCAGGGGCGTATGGCTACACCTTC
NA | TRBJ2-4 | TRBV28 | 15 | TRBD1 | CASSSSGTGGNIQYF | TGTGCCAGCAGTTCCTCCGGGACAGGGGGAAACATTCAGTACTTC
NA | TRBJ2-5 | TRBV7-9 | 15 | TRBD2 | CAIAGLAGVGETQYF | TGTGCCATCGCGGGACTAGCGGGAGTCGGGGAGACCCAGTACTTC
NA | TRBJ2-7 | TRBV7-9 | 13 | TRBD1 | CASTRTGGYEQYF | TGTGCCAGCACCAGGACAGGGGGTTACGAGCAGTACTTC
NA | TRBJ2-4 | TRBV5-4 | 15 | TRBD1 | CASSLRTGGENIQYF | TGTGCCAGCAGCTTGCGGACAGGGGGCGAAAACATTCAGTACTTC
NA | TRBJ2-5 | TRBV7-2 | 13 | NA | CASSFSGAETQYF | TGTGCCAGCAGCTTCTCAGGGGCAGAGACCCAGTACTTC
NA | TRBJ1-5 | TRBV19 | 14 | NA | CASSRRQQSAPQHF | TGTGCCAGTAGTAGAAGACAACAATCAGCCCCCCAGCATTTT
NA | TRBJ1-1 | TRBV5-4 | 13 | NA | CASSLGGGTEAFF | TGTGCCAGCAGCTTGGGAGGGGGAACTGAAGCTTTCTTT
NA | TRBJ2-3 | TRBV28 | 15 | TRBD1 | CASSPQGASTDTQYF | TGTGCCAGCAGTCCCCAGGGGGCCTCCACAGATACGCAGTATTTT
NA | TRBJ2-7 | TRBV5-1 | 14 | NA | CASRLIPTTYEQYF | TGCGCCAGCAGATTAATCCCAACTACCTACGAGCAGTACTTC
few | TRBJ1-2 | TRBV27 | 13 | NA | CASSLTGDYGYTF | TGTGCCAGCAGTCTTACAGGAGACTATGGCTACACCTTC
few | TRBJ2-3 | TRBV6-5 | 14 | TRBD2 | CASSYSTGGTKQYF | TGTGCCAGCAGTTACTCGACGGGGGGGACTAAGCAGTATTTT
few | TRBJ2-1 | TRBV4-1 | 16 | TRBD1 | CASSQGGDRAFEEQFF | TGCGCCAGCAGCCAAGGGGGGGACAGGGCCTTTGAGGAGCAGTTCTTC
NA | TRBJ2-7 | TRBV5-1 | 17 | NA | CASKSAPNRVYPYEQYF | TGCGCCAGCAAATCCGCCCCTAACAGGGTTTACCCCTACGAGCAGTACTTC
NA | TRBJ2-3 | TRBV7-8 | 14 | NA | CASNFGRGTDTQYF | TGTGCCAGCAATTTTGGCAGGGGCACAGATACGCAGTATTTT
NA | TRBJ2-5 | TRBV7-2 | 17 | TRBD2 | CASSLALLAGGLETQYF | TGTGCCAGCAGCTTAGCGCTTCTAGCGGGGGGACTCGAGACCCAGTACTTC
NA | TRBJ1-1 | TRBV7-8 | 20 | TRBD1 | CASSLRDRPGTRTKNTEAFF | TGTGCCAGCAGCCTACGGGACAGGCCAGGTACTAGGACTAAGAACACTGAAGCTTTCTTT
NA | TRBJ2-2 | TRBV4-1 | 19 | TRBD1 | CASSHLRDRVGRGTGELFF | TGCGCCAGCAGCCATCTACGGGACAGGGTGGGACGAGGCACCGGGGAGCTGTTTTTT
once | TRBJ1-1 | TRBV6-5 | 14 | TRBD1 | CASRTPGQGTEAFF | TGTGCCAGCAGGACGCCGGGACAGGGTACTGAAGCTTTCTTT
NA | TRBJ2-3 | TRBV10-2 | 13 | NA | CASSESTRGKRYF | TGCGCCAGCAGTGAGTCGACACGGGGGAAGAGGTATTTT
NA | TRBJ2-5 | TRBV5-5 | 13 | TRBD1 | CASSRDRQETQYF | TGTGCCAGCAGCCGGGACAGACAGGAGACCCAGTACTTC
once | TRBJ2-2 | TRBV7-7 | 16 | NA | CASSKTGTPNTGELFF | TGTGCTAGCAGCAAAACCGGGACACCGAACACCGGGGAGCTGTTTTTT